A selection of T cell receptor beta chains follows, all from one sample in a study of cytomegalovirus exposure and HLA in healthy donors. Assay used: immunoSEQ multiplex PCR; TCRdb lists only in-frame clones, some missing. Of around 200,000 clones listed, around 80% are singletons. The sequenced sample was PBMCs. The receptors here all came from a middle-aged man in good health and CMV-seropositive. Each CDR3 is given with its conserved first and last residue. A D gene is named only where the DNA matches it firmly. Not every row has a clone size; where given, it reads once, few, many or a size class.

abundance: NA; j_gene: TRBJ1-1; v_gene: TRBV27; d_gene: NA; CDR3aa: CASSLGGAWNTEAFF; CDR3nt: TGTGCCAGCAGTTTAGGGGGCGCATGGAACACTGAAGCTTTCTTT
abundance: NA; j_gene: TRBJ1-1; v_gene: TRBV11-3; d_gene: TRBD1; CDR3aa: CASSLRGRTEAFF; CDR3nt: TGTGCCAGCAGCCTCAGGGGGCGGACTGAAGCTTTCTTT
abundance: few; j_gene: TRBJ2-7; v_gene: TRBV6-4; d_gene: TRBD2; CDR3aa: CASSDWRGTSGSCYEQYF; CDR3nt: TGTGCCAGCAGTGACTGGAGGGGGACTAGCGGGAGCTGCTACGAGCAGTACTTC
abundance: NA; j_gene: TRBJ2-1; v_gene: TRBV19; d_gene: NA; CDR3aa: CASIIHEVQINEQFF; CDR3nt: TGTGCCAGTATTATCCACGAGGTGCAAATCAATGAGCAGTTCTTC
abundance: NA; j_gene: TRBJ2-3; v_gene: TRBV7-9; d_gene: NA; CDR3aa: CASSPSTDTQYF; CDR3nt: TGTGCCAGCAGCCCTAGCACAGATACGCAGTATTTT
abundance: NA; j_gene: TRBJ1-4; v_gene: TRBV12-5; d_gene: NA; CDR3aa: CASGLGWTDLSTNEKLFF; CDR3nt: TGTGCTAGTGGTTTGGGGTGGACAGATCTTTCAACTAATGAAAAACTGTTTTTT
abundance: few; j_gene: TRBJ1-1; v_gene: TRBV27; d_gene: NA; CDR3aa: CASSLSQGLVTEAFF; CDR3nt: TGTGCCAGCAGTTTATCGCAGGGACTGGTCACTGAAGCTTTCTTT
abundance: NA; j_gene: TRBJ1-3; v_gene: TRBV28; d_gene: NA; CDR3aa: CASSLRGSGNTIYF; CDR3nt: TGTGCCAGCAGCCTTAGAGGGTCAGGAAACACCATATATTTT
abundance: few; j_gene: TRBJ2-3; v_gene: TRBV7-9; d_gene: TRBD2; CDR3aa: CASSAGLAGATDTQYF; CDR3nt: TGTGCCAGCAGCGCCGGACTAGCGGGAGCGACAGATACGCAGTATTTT
abundance: NA; j_gene: TRBJ1-5; v_gene: TRBV5-8; d_gene: TRBD1; CDR3aa: CASSQRQGRLEGNQPQHF; CDR3nt: TGTGCCAGCAGCCAAAGACAGGGGCGGTTGGAGGGCAATCAGCCCCAGCATTTT
abundance: NA; j_gene: TRBJ2-2; v_gene: TRBV28; d_gene: NA; CDR3aa: CASKEGIGELFF; CDR3nt: TGTGCCAGCAAGGAGGGAATCGGGGAGCTGTTTTTT
abundance: NA; j_gene: TRBJ2-1; v_gene: TRBV7-9; d_gene: NA; CDR3aa: CASGRGTGSSYNEQFF; CDR3nt: TGTGCCAGCGGCCGAGGGACCGGGAGCTCCTACAATGAGCAGTTCTTC
abundance: NA; j_gene: TRBJ1-2; v_gene: TRBV7-2; d_gene: TRBD1; CDR3aa: CASSLDGGTAYGYTF; CDR3nt: TGTGCCAGCAGCTTAGACGGCGGGACAGCCTATGGCTACACCTTC
abundance: NA; j_gene: TRBJ1-5; v_gene: TRBV6-5; d_gene: NA; CDR3aa: CASSSRGGMSNQPQHF; CDR3nt: TGTGCCAGCAGTTCCCGTGGAGGGATGAGCAATCAGCCCCAGCATTTT
abundance: NA; j_gene: TRBJ2-2; v_gene: TRBV19; d_gene: NA; CDR3aa: CASSLYAGTGELFF; CDR3nt: TGTGCCAGTAGCCTCTACGCCGGGACCGGGGAGCTGTTTTTT
abundance: NA; j_gene: TRBJ2-1; v_gene: TRBV30; d_gene: NA; CDR3aa: CAWSVLAYNEQFF; CDR3nt: TGTGCCTGGAGTGTACTAGCTTACAATGAGCAGTTCTTC
abundance: NA; j_gene: TRBJ1-2; v_gene: TRBV5-4; d_gene: TRBD1; CDR3aa: CASSLASGQLNYGYTF; CDR3nt: TGTGCCAGCAGCTTGGCTTCGGGACAGCTAAACTATGGCTACACCTTC
abundance: few; j_gene: TRBJ2-3; v_gene: TRBV18; d_gene: NA; CDR3aa: CASSRSGVSTDTQYF; CDR3nt: TGTGCCAGCTCACGCTCCGGGGTTAGCACAGATACGCAGTATTTT
abundance: NA; j_gene: TRBJ2-5; v_gene: TRBV19; d_gene: NA; CDR3aa: CASSIDRDGGETQYF; CDR3nt: TGTGCCAGTAGTATCGACAGGGACGGGGGAGAGACCCAGTACTTC
abundance: NA; j_gene: TRBJ2-1; v_gene: TRBV9; d_gene: NA; CDR3aa: CASSVGQEGYNEQFF; CDR3nt: TGTGCCAGCAGCGTAGGACAAGAGGGCTACAATGAGCAGTTCTTC
abundance: NA; j_gene: TRBJ2-3; v_gene: TRBV7-3; d_gene: TRBD2; CDR3aa: CASSLIGGRADTQYF; CDR3nt: TGTGCCAGCAGCTTAATCGGCGGGAGGGCAGATACGCAGTATTTT
abundance: NA; j_gene: TRBJ2-1; v_gene: TRBV6-1; d_gene: NA; CDR3aa: CASSERVLILSYNEQFF; CDR3nt: TGTGCCAGCAGTGAGAGAGTCCTAATCCTATCTTACAATGAGCAGTTCTTC
abundance: few; j_gene: TRBJ2-1; v_gene: TRBV10-1; d_gene: NA; CDR3aa: CASGSSSYNEQFF; CDR3nt: TGCGCCAGCGGGAGTAGCTCCTACAATGAGCAGTTCTTC